A selection of T cell receptor beta chains follows, all from one sample in a study of patients and donors after allogeneic stem cell transplantation. Via MiXCR, TCRdb re-called the RT-PCR reads, giving one row per CDR3 protein. The table lists 150,000 to 250,000 distinct CDR3 sequences, less than 45% of them singletons. Material: blood, either unsorted or a sorted T cell fraction (not recorded which). The receptors shown here come from a human donor who was either an allogeneic HSCT recipient or a stem cell or donor lymphocyte infusion donor (not recorded which). It is not recorded whose cells these are; they may come from a transplant donor. The CDR3 runs from the conserved cysteine through the conserved F or W. Fields, in order: V gene, clone size, D gene, J gene, CDR3 DNA, CDR3 protein. D genes are given only for firm matches. A row's size may be missing; if present it is once, few, many or a size class.

TRBV15,.,.,TRBJ2-7,TGTGCCACCAGCAGAGACTTCTACGAGCAGTACTTC,CATSRDFYEQYF
TRBV7-9,.,.,TRBJ1-3,TGTGCCAGCAGCTTATCGAAGCTTTTATCTGGAAACACCATATATTTT,CASSLSKLLSGNTIYF
TRBV6-1,.,.,TRBJ2-5,TGTGCCAGCACGCTGCAGGGGAGAGGGGAGACCCAGTACTTC,CASTLQGRGETQYF
TRBV3-1,.,.,TRBJ1-1,TGTGCCAGCAGCCAAGTACGGCAGGAAGCTTTCTTT,CASSQVRQEAFF
TRBV29-1,.,TRBD2,TRBJ2-7,TGCAGCGGTACGGTGGCGGGAGAAATCCACGAGCAGTACTTC,CSGTVAGEIHEQYF
TRBV12-3/TRBV12-4,few,TRBD1,TRBJ1-1,TGTGCCAGCAGTTTACCGTCTGGGACAGGATCGAACACTGAAGCTTTCTTT,CASSLPSGTGSNTEAFF
TRBV5-1,.,.,TRBJ2-7,TGCGCCAGCAGCCCGCCGGGCTACGAGCAGTACTTC,CASSPPGYEQYF
TRBV4-3,many,.,TRBJ1-2,TGCGCCAGCAGCCCCGCCACAGGGAGACTCAACTATGGCTACACCTTC,CASSPATGRLNYGYTF
TRBV7-9,few,.,TRBJ1-5,TGTGCCAGCAGCACCCACAGGGAAACTCAGCCCCAGCATTTT,CASSTHRETQPQHF
TRBV6-1,once,.,TRBJ1-1,TGTGCCAGCAGTGAAGCTGTGGGGGAAGCTTTCTTT,CASSEAVGEAFF
TRBV16,few,.,TRBJ1-2,TGTGCCAGCAGCAACCCGCCGGGACCCACCGGGTATGGCTACACCTTC,CASSNPPGPTGYGYTF
TRBV6-5,.,TRBD2,TRBJ2-1,TGTGCCAGCAGTTACTCCCCGGGACTAGCGCGAGGCAATGAGCAGTTCTTC,CASSYSPGLARGNEQFF
TRBV20-1,.,.,TRBJ1-2,TGCAGTCCTCCCGGGAGCAGAAAGCCGGAAGGCTACACCTTC,CSPPGSRKPEGYTF
TRBV7-9,.,.,TRBJ2-7,TGTGCCAGCAGCTTAGCGCCAGCCACCTACGAGCAGTACTTC,CASSLAPATYEQYF
TRBV29-1,few,.,TRBJ1-4,TGCAGCGTTGCATCCCCCTCTCTGCTCGGAAAACTGTTTTTT,CSVASPSLLGKLFF
TRBV5-1,few,.,TRBJ2-5,TGCGCCAGCAGCTTGAACGGACTCCAAGAGACCCAGTACTTC,CASSLNGLQETQYF
TRBV5-1,.,.,TRBJ2-2,TGCGCCAGCAGCTTGGCAGGGAAACACACCGGGGAGCTGTTTTTT,CASSLAGKHTGELFF
TRBV19,few,.,TRBJ1-3,TGTGCCTCGCAACCAGGGGCGGAAGGAAACACCATATATTTT,CASQPGAEGNTIYF